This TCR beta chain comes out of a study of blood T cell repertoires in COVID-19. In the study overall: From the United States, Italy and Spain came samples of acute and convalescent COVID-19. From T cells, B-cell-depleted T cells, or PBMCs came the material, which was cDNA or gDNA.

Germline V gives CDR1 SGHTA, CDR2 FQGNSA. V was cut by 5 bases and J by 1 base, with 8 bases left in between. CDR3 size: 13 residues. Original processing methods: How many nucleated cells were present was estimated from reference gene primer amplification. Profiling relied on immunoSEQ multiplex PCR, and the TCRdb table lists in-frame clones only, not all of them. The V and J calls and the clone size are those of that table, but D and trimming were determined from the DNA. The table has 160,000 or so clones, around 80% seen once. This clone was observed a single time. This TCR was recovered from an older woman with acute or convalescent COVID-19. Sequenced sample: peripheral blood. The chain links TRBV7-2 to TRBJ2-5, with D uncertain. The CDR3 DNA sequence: TGTGCCAGCAGCCCCCCGTCCCAAGAGACCCAGTACTTC. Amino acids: CASSPPSQETQYF.